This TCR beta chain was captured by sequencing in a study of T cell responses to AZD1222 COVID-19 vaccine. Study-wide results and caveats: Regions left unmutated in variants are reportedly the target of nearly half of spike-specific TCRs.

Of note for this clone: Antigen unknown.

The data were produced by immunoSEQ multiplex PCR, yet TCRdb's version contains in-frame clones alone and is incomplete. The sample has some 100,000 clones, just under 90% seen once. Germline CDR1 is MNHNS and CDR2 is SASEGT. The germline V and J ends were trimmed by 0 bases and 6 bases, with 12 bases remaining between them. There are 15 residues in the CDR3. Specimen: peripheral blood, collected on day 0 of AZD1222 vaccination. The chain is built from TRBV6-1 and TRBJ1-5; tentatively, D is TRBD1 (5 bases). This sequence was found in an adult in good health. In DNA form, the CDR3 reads TGTGCCAGCAGTGAAGCTTCAGCGGGGGTTCAGCCCCAGCATTTT. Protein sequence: CASSEASAGVQPQHF.